This TCR beta chain comes out of a study of blood T cell repertoires in COVID-19. Study details: Acute and convalescent COVID-19 specimens originated in the United States, Italy and Spain. Sources were T cells, B-cell-depleted T cells, or PBMCs; the material itself was cDNA or gDNA.

Libraries were prepared by immunoSEQ multiplex PCR; TCRdb keeps only in-frame clonotypes and omits some of them. The sample lists 50,000 to 70,000 clones; approximately 86% were seen once. The sequence was collected from a man aged 50 to 59 with active COVID-19. The sequencing sample was made of peripheral blood.

DNA of the CDR3: TGTGCCAGCAGTCCCGGGGTAGCGGGGCGTGAGCAGTTCTTC. Protein: CASSPGVAGREQFF. The chain couples TRBV7-2 to TRBJ2-1, with 8 bases lining up with TRBD2. V shed 6 bases, J shed 9 bases, and the junction held 10 bases outside the gene matches. The CDR3 runs 14 residues. Germline V lookup: CDR1 SGHTA, CDR2 FQGNSA.